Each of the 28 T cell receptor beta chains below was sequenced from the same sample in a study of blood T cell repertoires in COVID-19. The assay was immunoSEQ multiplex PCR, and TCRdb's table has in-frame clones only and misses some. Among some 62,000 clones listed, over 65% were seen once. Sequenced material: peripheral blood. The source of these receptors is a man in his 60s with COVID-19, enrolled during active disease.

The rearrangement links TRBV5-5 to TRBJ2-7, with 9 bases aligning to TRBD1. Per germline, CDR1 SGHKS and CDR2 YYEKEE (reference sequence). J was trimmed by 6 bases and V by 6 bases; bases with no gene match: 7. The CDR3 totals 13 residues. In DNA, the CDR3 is TGTGCCAGCATTCAGACAGGGGGTGGCGAGCAGTACTTC. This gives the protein CASIQTGGGEQYF.

CDR3 nucleotides: TGTGCCAGCAGCCAGACACACAGGGACACTGAAGCTTTCTTT. This translates into CASSQTHRDTEAFF. The chain employs TRBV3-1 (or the pseudogene TRBV3-2) and TRBJ1-1; a possible D gene is TRBD1 (6 bases). From germline, CDR1 is LGHDT and CDR2 YNNKEL (reference sequence). Trimming removed 3 bases from V and 3 bases from J, with 11 bases in between. This CDR3 spans 14 amino acids.

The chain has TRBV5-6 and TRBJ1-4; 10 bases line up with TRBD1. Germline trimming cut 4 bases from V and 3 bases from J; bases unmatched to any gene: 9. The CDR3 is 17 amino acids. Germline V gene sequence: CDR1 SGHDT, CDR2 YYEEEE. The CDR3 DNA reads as TGTGCCAGCAGCCCTACCGACAGGGGGCGAGCTAATGAAAAACTGTTTTTT. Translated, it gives CASSPTDRGRANEKLFF.

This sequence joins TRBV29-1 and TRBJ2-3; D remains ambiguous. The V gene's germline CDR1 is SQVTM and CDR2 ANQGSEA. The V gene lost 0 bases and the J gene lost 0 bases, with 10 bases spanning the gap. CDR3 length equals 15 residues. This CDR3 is CSVEDRLVSTDTQYF. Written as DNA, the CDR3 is TGCAGCGTTGAAGATCGACTCGTTAGCACAGATACGCAGTATTTT.

The CDR3, as DNA: TGTGCCTGGAGTGTTCCGCAGTCCTCTTTCTATGGCTACACCTTC. Translated, it gives CAWSVPQSSFYGYTF. The V gene is TRBV30, the J gene TRBJ1-2, with D hard to call. V was cut by 0 bases and J by 4 bases, with 15 bases left in between. Per the germline V gene, CDR1 is GTSNPN and CDR2 is SVGIG (reference sequence). The CDR3 loop spans 15 amino acids.

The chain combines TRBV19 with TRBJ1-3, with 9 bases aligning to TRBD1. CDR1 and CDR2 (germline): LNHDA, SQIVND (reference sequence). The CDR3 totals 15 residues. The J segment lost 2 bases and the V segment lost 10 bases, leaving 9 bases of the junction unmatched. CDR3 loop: CATRTQGATGNTIYF. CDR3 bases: TGTGCCACCCGAACACAGGGGGCAACTGGAAACACCATATATTTT.

The CDR3 DNA follows: TGTGCCAGCTTGGGGAGACTACGGGAGACCCAGTACTTC. It yields the protein CASLGRLRETQYF. The chain joins TRBV25-1 to TRBJ2-5; D possibly corresponds to TRBD2 (5 bases). V was trimmed by 8 bases and J by 5 bases, leaving 15 bases between them. Germline lookup yields CDR1 MGHDK and CDR2 SYGVNS. CDR3 length: 13 residues. Full variable domain (missing parts from reference TRBV25-1 and TRBJ2-5): EADIYQTPRYLVIGTGKKITLECSQTMGHDKMYWYQQDPGMELHLIHYSYGVNSTEKGDLSSESTVSRIRTEHFPLTLESARPSHTSQYLCASLGRLRETQYFGPGTRLLVL.

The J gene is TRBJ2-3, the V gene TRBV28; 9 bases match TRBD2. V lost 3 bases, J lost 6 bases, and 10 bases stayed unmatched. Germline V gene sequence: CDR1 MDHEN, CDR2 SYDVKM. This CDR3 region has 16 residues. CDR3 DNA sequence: TGTGCCAGCAGTTTGGCCGGCGGGGGGGTAGGGGATACGCAGTATTTT. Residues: CASSLAGGGVGDTQYF.

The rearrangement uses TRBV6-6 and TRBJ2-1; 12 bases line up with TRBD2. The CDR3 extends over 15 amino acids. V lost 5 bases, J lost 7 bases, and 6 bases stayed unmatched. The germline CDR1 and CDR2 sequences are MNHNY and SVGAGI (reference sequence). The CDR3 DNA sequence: TGTGCCAGCAGTAGGGGACTAGCGGGCAGAAATGAGCAGTTCTTC. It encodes CASSRGLAGRNEQFF.

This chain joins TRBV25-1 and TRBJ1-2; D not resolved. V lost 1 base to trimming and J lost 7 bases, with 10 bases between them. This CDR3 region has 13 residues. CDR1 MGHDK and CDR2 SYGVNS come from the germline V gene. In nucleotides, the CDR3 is TGTGCCAGCAGTGAATCTAGGCACGGTGGCTACACCTTC. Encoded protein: CASSESRHGGYTF.

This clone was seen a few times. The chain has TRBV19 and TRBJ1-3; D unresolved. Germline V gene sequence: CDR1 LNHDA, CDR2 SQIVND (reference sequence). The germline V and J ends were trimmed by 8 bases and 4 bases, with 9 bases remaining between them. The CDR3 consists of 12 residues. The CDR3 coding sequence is TGTGCCAGTTGGGGAGGAGGAAACACCATATATTTT. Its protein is CASWGGGNTIYF. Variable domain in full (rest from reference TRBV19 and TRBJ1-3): DGGITQSPKYLFRKEGQNVTLSCEQNLNHDAMYWYRQDPGQGLRLIYYSQIVNDFQKGDIAEGYSVSREKKESFPLTVTSAQKNPTAFYLCASWGGGNTIYFGEGSWLTVV.

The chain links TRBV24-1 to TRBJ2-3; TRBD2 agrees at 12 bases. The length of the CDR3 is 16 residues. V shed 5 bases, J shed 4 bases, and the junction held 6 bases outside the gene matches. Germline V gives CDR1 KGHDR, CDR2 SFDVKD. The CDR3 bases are TGTGCCACCAGTGGCTCACTAGCGGGAGGTGCAGATACGCAGTATTTT. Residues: CATSGSLAGGADTQYF.

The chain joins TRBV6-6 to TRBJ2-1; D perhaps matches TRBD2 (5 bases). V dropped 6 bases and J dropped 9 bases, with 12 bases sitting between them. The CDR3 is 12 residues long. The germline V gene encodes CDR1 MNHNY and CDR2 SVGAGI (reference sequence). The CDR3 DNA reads TGTGCCAGCAGCGAAATAAGCGGTGAGCAGTTCTTC. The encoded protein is CASSEISGEQFF.

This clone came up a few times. The CDR3 sequence: CATQTSGDQETQYF. The CDR3 region has the DNA TGTGCCACCCAGACTAGCGGGGACCAAGAGACCCAGTACTTC. The chain links TRBV28 to TRBJ2-5; 11 positions match TRBD2. The germline gives CDR1 MDHEN, CDR2 SYDVKM. CDR3 length equals 14 residues. Germline trimming cut 10 bases from V and 0 bases from J; bases unmatched to any gene: 4. The full variable domain, in which reference TRBV28 and TRBJ2-5 provide the parts outside the CDR3, is DVKVTQSSRYLVKRTGEKVFLECVQDMDHENMFWYRQDPGLGLRLIYFSYDVKMKEKGDIPEGYSVSREKKERFSLILESASTNQTSMYLCATQTSGDQETQYFGPGTRLLVL.

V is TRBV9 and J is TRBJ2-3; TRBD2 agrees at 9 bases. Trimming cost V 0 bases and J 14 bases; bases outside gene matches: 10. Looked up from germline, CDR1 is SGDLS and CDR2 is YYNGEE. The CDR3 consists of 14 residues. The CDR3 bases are TGTGCCAGCAGCGTAGCCCCTAGCGGGAATATGCGGTATTTT. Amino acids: CASSVAPSGNMRYF.

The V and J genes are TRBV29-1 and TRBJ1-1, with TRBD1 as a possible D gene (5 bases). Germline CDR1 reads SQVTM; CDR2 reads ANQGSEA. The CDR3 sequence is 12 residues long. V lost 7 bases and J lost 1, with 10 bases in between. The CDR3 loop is CSAPDTNTEAFF. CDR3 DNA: TGCAGCGCCCCGGACACGAACACTGAAGCTTTCTTT. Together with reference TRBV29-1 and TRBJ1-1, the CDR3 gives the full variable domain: SAVISQKPSRDICQRGTSLTIQCQVDSQVTMMFWYRQQPGQSLTLIATANQGSEATYESGFVIDKFPISRPNLTFSTLTVSNMSPEDSSIYLCSAPDTNTEAFFGQGTRLTVV.

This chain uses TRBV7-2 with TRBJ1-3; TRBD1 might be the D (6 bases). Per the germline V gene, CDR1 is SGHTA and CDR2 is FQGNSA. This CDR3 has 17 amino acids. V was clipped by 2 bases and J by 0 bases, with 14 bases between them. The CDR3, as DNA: TGTGCCAGCAGCTTAATTGGGACACCAAACTCTGGAAACACCATATATTTT. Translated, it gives CASSLIGTPNSGNTIYF. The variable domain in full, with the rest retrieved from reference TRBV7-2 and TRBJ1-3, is GAGVSQSPSNKVTEKGKDVELRCDPISGHTALYWYRQSLGQGLEFLIYFQGNSAPDKSGLPSDRFSAERTGGSVSTLTIQRTQQEDSAVYLCASSLIGTPNSGNTIYFGEGSWLTVV.

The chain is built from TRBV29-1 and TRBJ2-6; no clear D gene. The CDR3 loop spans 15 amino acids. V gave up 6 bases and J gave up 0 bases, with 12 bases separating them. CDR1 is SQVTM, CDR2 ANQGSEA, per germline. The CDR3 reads CSVGGANSGANVLTF. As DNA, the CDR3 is TGCAGCGTGGGTGGAGCGAACTCTGGGGCCAACGTCCTGACTTTC. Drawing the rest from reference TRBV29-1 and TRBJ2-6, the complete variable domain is SAVISQKPSRDICQRGTSLTIQCQVDSQVTMMFWYRQQPGQSLTLIATANQGSEATYESGFVIDKFPISRPNLTFSTLTVSNMSPEDSSIYLCSVGGANSGANVLTFGAGSRLTVL.

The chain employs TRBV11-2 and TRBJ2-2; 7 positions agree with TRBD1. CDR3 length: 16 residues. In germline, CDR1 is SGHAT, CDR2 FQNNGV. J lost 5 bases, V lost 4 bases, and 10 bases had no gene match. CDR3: CASSSPGGSGTGELFF. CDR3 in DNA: TGTGCCAGCAGCTCTCCAGGGGGATCGGGTACCGGGGAGCTGTTTTTT.

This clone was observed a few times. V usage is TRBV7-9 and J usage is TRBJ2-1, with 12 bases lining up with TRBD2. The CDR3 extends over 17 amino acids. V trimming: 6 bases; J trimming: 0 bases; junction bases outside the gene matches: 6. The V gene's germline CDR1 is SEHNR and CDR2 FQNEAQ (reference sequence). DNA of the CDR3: TGTGCCAGCAGACCTACTAGCGGGAGGCTCTCCTACAATGAGCAGTTCTTC. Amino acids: CASRPTSGRLSYNEQFF.

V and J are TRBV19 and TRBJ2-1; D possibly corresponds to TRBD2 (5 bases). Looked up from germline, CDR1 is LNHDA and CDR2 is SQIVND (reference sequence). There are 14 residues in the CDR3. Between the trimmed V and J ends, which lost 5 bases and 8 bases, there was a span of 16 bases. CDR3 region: CASSRLARQDEQFF. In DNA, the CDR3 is TGTGCCAGTAGTCGGCTAGCTCGTCAGGATGAGCAGTTCTTC.

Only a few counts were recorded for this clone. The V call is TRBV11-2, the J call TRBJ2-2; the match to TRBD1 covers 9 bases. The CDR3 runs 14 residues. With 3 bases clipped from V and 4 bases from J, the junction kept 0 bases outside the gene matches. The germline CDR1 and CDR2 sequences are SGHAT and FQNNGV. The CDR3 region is CASSLTGGTGELFF. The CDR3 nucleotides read TGTGCCAGCAGCTTGACAGGGGGCACCGGGGAGCTGTTTTTT.

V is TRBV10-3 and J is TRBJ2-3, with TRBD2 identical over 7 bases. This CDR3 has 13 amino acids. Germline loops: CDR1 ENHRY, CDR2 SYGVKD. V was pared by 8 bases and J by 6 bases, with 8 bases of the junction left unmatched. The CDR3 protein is CAIGPGGGDTQYF. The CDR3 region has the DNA TGTGCCATCGGTCCCGGGGGAGGGGATACGCAGTATTTT.

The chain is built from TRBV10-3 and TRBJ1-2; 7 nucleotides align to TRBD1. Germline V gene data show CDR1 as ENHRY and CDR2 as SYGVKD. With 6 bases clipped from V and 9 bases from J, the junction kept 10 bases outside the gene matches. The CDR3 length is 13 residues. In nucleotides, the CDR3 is TGTGCCATCAGACCCGGACAGGAGGAACGCTACACCTTC. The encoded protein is CAIRPGQEERYTF.

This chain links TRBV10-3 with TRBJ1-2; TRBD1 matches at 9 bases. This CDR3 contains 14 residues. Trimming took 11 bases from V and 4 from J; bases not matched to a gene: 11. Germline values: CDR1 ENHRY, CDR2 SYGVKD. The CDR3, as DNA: TGTGCCCTGACCCGGGACAGGGTACTCTATGGCTACACCTTC. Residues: CALTRDRVLYGYTF.

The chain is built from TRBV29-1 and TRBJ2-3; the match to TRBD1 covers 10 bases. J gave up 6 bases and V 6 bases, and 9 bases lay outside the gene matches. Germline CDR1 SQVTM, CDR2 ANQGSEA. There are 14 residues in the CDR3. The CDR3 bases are TGCAGCGTCCTAGGGGGGACAGGGGTGGATACGCAGTATTTT. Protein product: CSVLGGTGVDTQYF.

The CDR3 nucleotides read TGCAGCGCCGGGACTAGCGGCTACAATGAGCAGTTCTTC. Amino acid sequence: CSAGTSGYNEQFF. The chain is built from TRBV29-1 and TRBJ2-1; TRBD2 agrees at 11 bases. Germline V CDR1 and CDR2: SQVTM, ANQGSEA. J lost 3 bases, V lost 7 bases, and 2 bases had no gene match. This CDR3 has 13 residues.

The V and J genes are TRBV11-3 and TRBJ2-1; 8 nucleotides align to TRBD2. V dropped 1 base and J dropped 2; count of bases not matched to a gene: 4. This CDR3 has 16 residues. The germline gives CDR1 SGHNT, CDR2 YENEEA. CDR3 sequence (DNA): TGTGCCAGCAGCTTAGGGCCTAGCGGGCCCTACAATGAGCAGTTCTTC. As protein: CASSLGPSGPYNEQFF.